The clone carrying this TCR beta chain was detected ten times or more. This entry comes from a study of T cells in Graves' hyperthyroidism and ophthalmopathy. Not enrolled were patients with uncontrolled infection, other autoimmune disease, pregnancy or lactation. Fresh peripheral blood, 9.5 to 10 ml of it, supplied the PBMCs. The ends lost 4 bases at V and 3 bases at J; junction bases unmatched: 2. Germline-derived CDR1 and CDR2 are LNHDA and SQIVND (reference sequence). This CDR3 has 13 residues. The TCR beta CDR3 regions underwent amplification using RNA transcripts as the source. With the HTBI primer set, the TCR CDR3 went through a first round of RT-PCR. TCRdb re-called the multiplex PCR reads with MiXCR, one entry per CDR3 protein. Here the sample spans 640,000 or so distinct CDR3 sequences, roughly 15% being singletons.

The sequenced material came from blood. V and J are TRBV19 and TRBJ1-2; 7 nucleotides match TRBD1. The source is a woman aged 40 to 50 with Graves' ophthalmopathy. CDR3 in DNA: TGTGCCAGTAGTACGGGACAGCACTATGGCTACACCTTC. Protein product: CASSTGQHYGYTF.